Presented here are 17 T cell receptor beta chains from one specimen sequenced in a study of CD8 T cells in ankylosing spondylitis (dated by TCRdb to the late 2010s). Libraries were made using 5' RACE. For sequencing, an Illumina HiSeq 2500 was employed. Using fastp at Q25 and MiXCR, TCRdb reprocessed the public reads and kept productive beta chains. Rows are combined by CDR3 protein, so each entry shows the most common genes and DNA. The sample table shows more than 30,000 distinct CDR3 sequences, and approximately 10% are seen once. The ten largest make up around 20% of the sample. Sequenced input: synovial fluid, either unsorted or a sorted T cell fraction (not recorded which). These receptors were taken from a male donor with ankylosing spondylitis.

CDR3 loop: CASSYSPRLAVAKNIQYF. The DNA of the CDR3 is TGTGCCAGCAGTTACTCCCCCCGGCTAGCGGTAGCCAAAAACATTCAGTACTTC. The chain has TRBV6-2 or TRBV6-3 and TRBJ2-4, with 7 bases matching TRBD2. Losses at the gene ends were 0 bases for V and 0 bases for J; bases not matched to a gene: 8. Per the germline V gene, CDR1 is MNHEY and CDR2 is SVGEGT. This CDR3 region has 18 residues.

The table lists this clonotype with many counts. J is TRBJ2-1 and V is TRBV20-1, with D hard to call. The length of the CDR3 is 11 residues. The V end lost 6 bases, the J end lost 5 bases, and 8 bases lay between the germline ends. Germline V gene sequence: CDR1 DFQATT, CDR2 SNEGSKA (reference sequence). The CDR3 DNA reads TGCAGTGCACAACGGGACAATGAGCAGTTCTTC. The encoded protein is CSAQRDNEQFF.

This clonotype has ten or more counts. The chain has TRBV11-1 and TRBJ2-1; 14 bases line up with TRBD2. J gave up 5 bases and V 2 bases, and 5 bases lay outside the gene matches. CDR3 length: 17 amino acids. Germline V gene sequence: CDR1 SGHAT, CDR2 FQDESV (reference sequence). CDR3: CASSLLPGLAGDNEQFF. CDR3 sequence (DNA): TGTGCCAGCAGCTTACTTCCGGGACTAGCGGGAGACAATGAGCAGTTCTTC.

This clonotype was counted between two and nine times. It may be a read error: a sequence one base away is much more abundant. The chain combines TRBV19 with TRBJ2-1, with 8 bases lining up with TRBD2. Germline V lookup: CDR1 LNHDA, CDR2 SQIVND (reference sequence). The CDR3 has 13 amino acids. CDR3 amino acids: CASGTRARNEHFF. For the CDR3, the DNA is TGTGCCAGTGGGACTAGAGCGCGTAATGAGCATTTCTTC.

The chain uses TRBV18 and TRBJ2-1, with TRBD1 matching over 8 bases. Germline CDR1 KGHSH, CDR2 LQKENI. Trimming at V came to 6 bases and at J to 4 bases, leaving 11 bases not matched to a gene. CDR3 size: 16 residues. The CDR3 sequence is CASSQGTGVGYNEQFF. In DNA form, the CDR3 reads TGTGCCAGCTCTCAGGGGACAGGCGTGGGGTACAATGAGCAGTTCTTC. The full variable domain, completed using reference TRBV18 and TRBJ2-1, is NAGVMQNPRHLVRRRGQEARLRCSPMKGHSHVYWYRQLPEEGLKFMVYLQKENIIDESGMPKERFSAEFPKEGPSILRIQQVVRGDSAAYFCASSQGTGVGYNEQFFGPGTRLTVL.

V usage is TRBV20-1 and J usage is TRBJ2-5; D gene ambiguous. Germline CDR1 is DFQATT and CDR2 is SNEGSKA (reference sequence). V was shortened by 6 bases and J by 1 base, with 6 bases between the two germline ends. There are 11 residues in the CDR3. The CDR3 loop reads CSAQFQETQYF. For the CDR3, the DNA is TGCAGTGCGCAGTTCCAAGAGACCCAGTACTTC.

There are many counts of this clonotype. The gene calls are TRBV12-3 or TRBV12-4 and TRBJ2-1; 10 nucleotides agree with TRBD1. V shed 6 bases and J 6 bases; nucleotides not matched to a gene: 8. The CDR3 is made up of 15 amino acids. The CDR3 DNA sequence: TGTGCCAGCAGCCCACCGGGACAGGGGTTCAATGAGCAGTTCTTC. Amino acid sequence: CASSPPGQGFNEQFF.

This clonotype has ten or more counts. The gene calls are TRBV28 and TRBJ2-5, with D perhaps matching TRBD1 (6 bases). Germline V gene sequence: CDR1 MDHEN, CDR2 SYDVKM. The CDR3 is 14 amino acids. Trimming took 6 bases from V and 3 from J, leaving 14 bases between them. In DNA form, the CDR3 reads TGTGCCAGCAGACGACAGGTTAGAAAAGAGACCCAGTACTTC. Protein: CASRRQVRKETQYF.

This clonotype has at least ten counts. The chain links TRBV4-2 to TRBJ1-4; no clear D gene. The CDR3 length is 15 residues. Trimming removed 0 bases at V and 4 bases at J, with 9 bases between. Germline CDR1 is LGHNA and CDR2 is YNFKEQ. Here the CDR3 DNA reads TGTGCCAGCAGCCAAGATTCCCGGAGTAATGAAAAACTGTTTTTT. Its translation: CASSQDSRSNEKLFF.

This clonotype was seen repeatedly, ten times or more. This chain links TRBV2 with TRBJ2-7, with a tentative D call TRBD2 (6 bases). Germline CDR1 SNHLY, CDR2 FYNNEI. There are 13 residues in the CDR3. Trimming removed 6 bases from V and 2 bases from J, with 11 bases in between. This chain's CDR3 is CASRTGVPYEQYF. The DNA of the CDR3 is TGTGCCAGCAGAACGGGGGTCCCCTACGAGCAGTACTTC.

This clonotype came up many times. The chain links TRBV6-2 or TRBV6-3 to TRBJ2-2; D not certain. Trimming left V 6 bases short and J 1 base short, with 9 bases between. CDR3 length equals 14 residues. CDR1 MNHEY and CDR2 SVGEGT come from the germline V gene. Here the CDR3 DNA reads TGTGCCAGCAGCCTCAACTTGAACACCGGGGAGCTGTTTTTT. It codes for CASSLNLNTGELFF.

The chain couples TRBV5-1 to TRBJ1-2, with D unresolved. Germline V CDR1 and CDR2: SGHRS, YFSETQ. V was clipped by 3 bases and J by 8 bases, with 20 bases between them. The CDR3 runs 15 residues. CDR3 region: CASSYNMWGTMGYTF. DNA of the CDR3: TGCGCCAGCAGCTACAACATGTGGGGAACTATGGGCTACACCTTC.

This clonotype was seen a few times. The CDR3 sequence: CASSYTSGSFSDTQYF. The CDR3 DNA reads as TGTGCCAGTAGTTATACGAGCGGGTCCTTCTCAGATACGCAGTATTTT. The chain couples TRBV19 to TRBJ2-3; D perhaps matches TRBD2 (6 bases). This CDR3 has 16 amino acids. Germline values: CDR1 LNHDA, CDR2 SQIVND (reference sequence). The ends were cut back, 5 bases at V and 4 bases at J, with 19 bases in the middle. The variable domain in full, with the rest retrieved from reference TRBV19 and TRBJ2-3, is DGGITQSPKYLFRKEGQNVTLSCEQNLNHDAMYWYRQDPGQGLRLIYYSQIVNDFQKGDIAEGYSVSREKKESFPLTVTSAQKNPTAFYLCASSYTSGSFSDTQYFGPGTRLTVL.

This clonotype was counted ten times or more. This chain's CDR3 is CASSRLGDRATYNEQFF. The CDR3 DNA sequence: TGCGCCAGCAGTCGCCTTGGAGACAGGGCCACCTACAATGAGCAGTTCTTC. The chain uses TRBV5-1 and TRBJ2-1; 7 bases fit TRBD1. The germline V gene has CDR1 SGHRS and CDR2 YFSETQ. V lost 5 bases, J lost 2 bases, and 13 bases stayed unmatched. The CDR3 consists of 17 residues.

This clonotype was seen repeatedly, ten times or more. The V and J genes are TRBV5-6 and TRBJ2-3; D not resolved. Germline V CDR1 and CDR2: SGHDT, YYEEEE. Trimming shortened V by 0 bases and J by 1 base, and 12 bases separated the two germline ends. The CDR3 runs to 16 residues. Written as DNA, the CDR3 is TGTGCCAGCAGCTTGGTGGTGAACCGCCGCACAGATACGCAGTATTTT. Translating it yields CASSLVVNRRTDTQYF. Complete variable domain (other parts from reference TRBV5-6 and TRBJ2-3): DAGVTQSPTHLIKTRGQQVTLRCSPKSGHDTVSWYQQALGQGPQFIFQYYEEEERQRGNFPDRFSGHQFPNYSSELNVNALLLGDSALYLCASSLVVNRRTDTQYFGPGTRLTVL.

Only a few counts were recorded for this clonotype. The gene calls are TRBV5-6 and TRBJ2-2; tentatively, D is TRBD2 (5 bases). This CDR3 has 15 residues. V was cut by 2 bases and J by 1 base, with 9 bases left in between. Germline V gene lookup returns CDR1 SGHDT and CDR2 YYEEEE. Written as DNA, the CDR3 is TGTGCCAGCAGCTTTATCGGAGGGAACACCGGGGAGCTGTTTTTT. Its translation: CASSFIGGNTGELFF.

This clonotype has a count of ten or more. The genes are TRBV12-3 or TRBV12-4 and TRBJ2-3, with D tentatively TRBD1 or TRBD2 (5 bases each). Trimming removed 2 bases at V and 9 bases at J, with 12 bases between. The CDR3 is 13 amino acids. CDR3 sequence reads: CASSLTGTDTQYF. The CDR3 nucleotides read TGTGCCAGCAGTTTAACCGGGACCGACACGCAGTATTTT.